This T cell receptor beta chain was identified during a study of CD8 T cells in ankylosing spondylitis. Study-wide findings and caveats: Within ankylosing spondylitis blood, a TCR beta motif made up of fewer than ten highly homologous variants appeared to be characteristic. Certain motif variants had earlier been reported in reactive arthritis synovial fluid and blood.

With 6 bases removed from V and 6 bases from J, the gap between germline ends came to 15 bases. The CDR3 is 14 amino acids. This clonotype was seen at least ten times. Its target is unknown. From the 5' RACE reads, TCRdb called clonotypes with MiXCR, one entry per CDR3 protein. The sample consists of approximately 540,000 distinct CDR3 sequences, approximately 11% of them appearing once. This chain connects TRBV12-3 or TRBV12-4 to TRBJ1-5; TRBD1 might be the D (6 bases). This clonotype was obtained from a male donor with ankylosing spondylitis. Sample: blood, either unsorted or a sorted T cell fraction (not recorded which). As DNA, the CDR3 is TGTGCCAGCAGCCCTACAGGGTTTGGTCAGCCCCAGCATTTT. This gives the protein CASSPTGFGQPQHF.